A single sample gave rise to the 16 T cell receptor beta chains below, sequenced in a study of cytotoxic CD8 clonotypes in ibrutinib-treated CLL. The repertoire was sequenced with immunoSEQ multiplex PCR; TCRdb's copy has only in-frame clones and lacks some. The table includes 110,000 to 150,000 clones, around 93% detected once. The source was PBMCs, collected after 12 months of ibrutinib treatment. The source is a human donor with chronic lymphocytic leukemia.

The count of this clone is one. As DNA, the CDR3 is TGCGCCAGCAGCCTCCGGACAGGGGGCGCAGATACGCAGTATTTT. Its protein is CASSLRTGGADTQYF. The gene calls are TRBV5-1 and TRBJ2-3, with 11 positions matching TRBD1. Germline CDR1 SGHRS, CDR2 YFSETQ. The CDR3 totals 15 residues. V lost 4 bases to trimming and J lost 4 bases; unmatched junction nucleotides: 5.

The CDR3 loop reads CASSSNRVLVGNQPQHF. The CDR3 bases are TGTGCCAGCAGCTCCAACAGGGTTTTAGTTGGCAATCAGCCCCAGCATTTT. This sequence joins TRBV7-8 and TRBJ1-5; a possible D gene is TRBD1 (6 bases). The ends were cut back, 4 bases at V and 2 bases at J, with 18 bases in the middle. Germline loops: CDR1 SGHVS, CDR2 FQNEAQ. The CDR3 extends over 17 amino acids.

The chain is built from TRBV11-2 and TRBJ2-3, with D unclear. Germline V gives CDR1 SGHAT, CDR2 FQNNGV. The CDR3 covers 14 residues. V gave up 3 bases and J gave up 6 bases, with 13 bases separating them. CDR3 residues: CASSFSLVSDTQYF. The CDR3 DNA reads TGTGCCAGCAGCTTTTCTTTGGTTTCCGATACGCAGTATTTT. Full variable domain (outside the CDR3, taken from reference TRBV11-2 and TRBJ2-3): EAGVAQSPRYKIIEKRQSVAFWCNPISGHATLYWYQQILGQGPKLLIQFQNNGVVDDSQLPKDRFSAERLKGVDSTLKIQPAKLEDSAVYLCASSFSLVSDTQYFGPGTRLTVL.

This rearrangement joins TRBV7-2 to TRBJ2-1, with D possibly TRBD2 on 5 matching bases. V lost 5 bases, J lost 11 bases, and 16 bases lay in between. This CDR3 spans 13 amino acids. Germline V lookup: CDR1 SGHTA, CDR2 FQGNSA. The CDR3 DNA is TGTGCCAGCAGCCGTCAAGAGCGGCACCAGCAGTTCTTC. It translates to CASSRQERHQQFF.

This chain joins TRBV9 and TRBJ2-2; 13 nucleotides match TRBD2. Per the germline V gene, CDR1 is SGDLS and CDR2 is YYNGEE. This CDR3 spans 17 amino acids. The junction had 5 bases not matched to a gene; V was cut back by 0 bases and J by 6 bases. This chain's CDR3 is CASSVAIGLAGAGELFF. The CDR3 DNA reads TGTGCCAGCAGCGTAGCTATAGGACTAGCGGGAGCCGGGGAGCTGTTTTTT.

The genes are TRBV28 and TRBJ2-7; TRBD2 aligns across 8 bases. Trimming removed 4 bases from V and 0 bases from J; junction bases left unmatched: 8. Germline V gene data show CDR1 as MDHEN and CDR2 as SYDVKM. The CDR3 sequence is 16 residues long. The CDR3 region is CASSSRGSGISYEQYF. DNA for the CDR3: TGTGCCAGCAGTTCCCGGGGTAGCGGGATCTCCTACGAGCAGTACTTC.

The chain uses TRBV30 and TRBJ2-5, with D possibly TRBD2 on 5 matching bases. The CDR3 loop spans 16 amino acids. Trimming took off 4 bases at V and 5 bases at J, with 23 bases between the two ends. CDR1 and CDR2 from the germline V gene are GTSNPN and SVGIG (reference sequence). DNA of the CDR3: TGTGCCTGGACCGGTGGGAGCGGCCTCTTCAGTGAGACCCAGTACTTC. Its protein product is CAWTGGSGLFSETQYF.

With regard to this clone: At one end the junction does not follow the germline gene, possibly because of a read error. The V gene is TRBV5-3, the J gene TRBJ2-7; 7 nucleotides agree with TRBD2. TRBV5-3 counts as an open reading frame of uncertain function. The CDR3 runs 15 residues. The CDR3 region is CASSFGGSSSYEQYF. The CDR3 region has the DNA TGTGCCAGCAGCTTCGGGGGGTCGAGCTCCTACGAGCAGTACTTC.

The chain is built from TRBV5-1 and TRBJ2-1; 12 bases are shared with TRBD2. The CDR3 is made up of 17 amino acids. CDR1 and CDR2 from the germline V gene are SGHRS and YFSETQ. Trimming at V came to 4 bases and at J to 7 bases, leaving 12 bases not matched to a gene. The DNA for the CDR3 is TGCGCCAGCAGCATGGCTCAACTAGCGGGAGGATGGAATGAGCAGTTCTTC. Its protein product is CASSMAQLAGGWNEQFF. Filled out from reference TRBV5-1 and TRBJ2-1, the complete variable domain reads KAGVTQTPRYLIKTRGQQVTLSCSPISGHRSVSWYQQTPGQGLQFLFEYFSETQRNKGNFPGRFSGRQFSNSRSEMNVSTLELGDSALYLCASSMAQLAGGWNEQFFGPGTRLTVL.

The chain has TRBV9 and TRBJ2-1; 11 bases are a match to TRBD1. The J segment lost 6 bases and the V segment lost 3 bases, leaving 5 bases of the junction unmatched. There are 15 residues in the CDR3. CDR1 is SGDLS and CDR2 is YYNGEE in the germline V gene. The DNA of the CDR3 is TGTGCCAGCAGCGAGGACAGGGGGCGTCGCAATGAGCAGTTCTTC. This translates into CASSEDRGRRNEQFF.

This CDR3 reads CASSNQGSANNEKLFF. The CDR3 nucleotides are TGTGCCAGCAGTAACCAAGGGAGCGCGAATAATGAAAAACTGTTTTTT. V and J are TRBV28 and TRBJ1-4; D is unclear. The CDR3 has 16 amino acids. The V end was cut by 5 bases, the J end by 4 bases, with 17 bases between. The germline gives CDR1 MDHEN, CDR2 SYDVKM.

J is TRBJ2-5 and V is TRBV6-1, with unresolved D. Trimming removed 8 bases at V and 5 bases at J, with 15 bases between. Germline V gene sequence: CDR1 MNHNS, CDR2 SASEGT. The CDR3 totals 13 residues. The CDR3: CASGTAYLETQYF. DNA of the CDR3: TGTGCCAGCGGTACAGCCTACCTGGAGACCCAGTACTTC.

The rearrangement joins TRBV9 to TRBJ2-3, with 8 positions matching TRBD2. J was trimmed by 6 bases and V by 3 bases; bases with no gene match: 15. The length of the CDR3 is 17 residues. Per germline, CDR1 SGDLS and CDR2 YYNGEE. CDR3 loop: CASSARRLASMTDTQYF. CDR3 bases: TGTGCCAGCAGCGCGCGGCGACTAGCGAGCATGACTGATACGCAGTATTTT.

V and J are TRBV10-2 and TRBJ2-7; TRBD2 aligns across 12 bases. Germline CDR1 reads WSHSY; CDR2 reads SAAADI. V was clipped by 7 bases and J by 3 bases; unmatched bases: 1. This CDR3 region has 13 residues. CDR3 sequence reads: CASKGLAGYEQYF. The CDR3 DNA is TGCGCCAGCAAGGGACTAGCGGGCTACGAGCAGTACTTC.

The chain combines TRBV5-1 with TRBJ2-2; 9 bases line up with TRBD2. With V trimmed by 0 bases and J by 3 bases, 6 bases remained unmatched. Germline CDR1 and CDR2: SGHRS and YFSETQ. The CDR3 is made up of 17 amino acids. CDR3 bases: TGCGCCAGCAGCTTGGACCGCGGGAGGGCGGACACCGGGGAGCTGTTTTTT. It translates to CASSLDRGRADTGELFF.

CDR3 nucleotides: TGTGCCAGCTCACCACCATTCCTGACAGATACGCAGTATTTT. Residues: CASSPPFLTDTQYF. The V gene is TRBV18, the J gene TRBJ2-3; D is unclear. The CDR3 length is 14 residues. Germline loops: CDR1 KGHSH, CDR2 LQKENI. V lost 0 bases, J lost 3 bases, and 7 bases lay in between.